This T cell receptor beta chain came from a study of CD8+CD57+ T cells in acquired aplastic anemia (dated by TCRdb to the late 2010s). Turning to the overall study: DNA extracted from sorted CD4+ and CD8+ cells had a mean of around 3.3 ug, with a range of about 0.18 to 27.4 ug. The investigation overall reported the following: Although under 35 CD8+ CDR3 sequences were shared by patients and controls, these sequences appeared highly expressed in patients and within the immunodominant clones of patients. Patients and healthy controls showed no significant difference in CD8+ Simpson's diversity (P=0.060).

V gives up 0 bases and J gives up 14 bases, and the segment between their germline ends measures 15 bases. The germline V gene encodes CDR1 GTSNPN and CDR2 SVGIG (reference sequence). Taken from cysteine to phenylalanine, the CDR3 has 12 residues. Of the read, only the CDR3 DNA is kept; its 36 bases are in frame from base 1. Genomic DNA was used as template for profiling of TCR beta VDJ combinations and CDR3 sequences. An Illumina HiSeq 2000 was the platform used for TCR repertoire sequencing. The authors' pipeline ran thus. Repertoire assessment relied on Simpson's diversity index, CDR3 size and DJ length profiles, and TRBV/TRBJ rearrangement plots. The most abundant DNA sequence in the deep sequencing data was taken as the immunodominant clone. CDR3 amino acid sequences were screened for sharing across subjects and were compared with published repertoires and the VDJdb database. In TCRdb, the public reads were trimmed at Q25 with fastp and aligned with MiXCR, with productive beta chains retained. When rows share a CDR3 protein, they turn into one entry using the most common DNA and genes. For this entry, the V and J calls and clone size follow TCRdb and not the study's own pipeline. A total of roughly 300,000 distinct CDR3 sequences appear in this sample, about 56% of them only once. The ten largest clonotypes hold approximately 8.2% of the sample.

The study deep-sequenced TCR repertoires of sorted CD4+ and CD8+ blood T cells from severe aplastic anemia patients and healthy subjects. Ficoll-Paque density gradient centrifugation was used to isolate peripheral blood mononuclear cells. Before DNA was extracted, CD4+ and CD8+ T cells were sorted using either FACS or magnetic beads. Comments on this clonotype: Its antigen has not been determined. The sample holds no much larger clone one base away, and base qualities are not on file.

This sequence was found in a human donor with severe aplastic anemia or a healthy control (not recorded which). The sequencing sample was made of sorted CD4+, CD8+, or CD8+CD57+ T cells (not recorded which) from PBMCs. The chain is assembled from TRBV30 and TRBJ2-3, with the D segment identity uncertain. The CDR3 reads CAWSVGTIGPYF. The DNA sequence is as follows: TGTGCCTGGAGTGTAGGCACAATAGGCCCGTATTTT.